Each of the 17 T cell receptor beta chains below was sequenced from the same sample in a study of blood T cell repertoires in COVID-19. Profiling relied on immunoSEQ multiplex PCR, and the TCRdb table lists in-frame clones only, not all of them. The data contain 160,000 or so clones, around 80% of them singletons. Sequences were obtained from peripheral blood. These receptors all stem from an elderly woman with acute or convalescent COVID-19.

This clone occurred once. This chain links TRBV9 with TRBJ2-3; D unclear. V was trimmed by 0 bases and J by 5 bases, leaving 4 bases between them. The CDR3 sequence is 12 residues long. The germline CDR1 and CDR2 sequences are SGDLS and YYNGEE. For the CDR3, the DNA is TGTGCCAGCAGCGTAGCGAGAGATACGCAGTATTTT. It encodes CASSVARDTQYF.

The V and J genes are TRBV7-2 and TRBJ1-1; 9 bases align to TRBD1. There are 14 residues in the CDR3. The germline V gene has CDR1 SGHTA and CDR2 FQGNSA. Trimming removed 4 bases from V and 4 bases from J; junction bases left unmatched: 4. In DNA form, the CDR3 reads TGTGCCAGCAGCTCGTTGACAGGGGGCACTGAAGCTTTCTTT. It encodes CASSSLTGGTEAFF.

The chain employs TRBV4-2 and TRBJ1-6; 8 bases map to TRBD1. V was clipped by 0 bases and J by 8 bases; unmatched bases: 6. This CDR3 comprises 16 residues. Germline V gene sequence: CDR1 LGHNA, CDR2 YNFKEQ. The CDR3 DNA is TGTGCCAGCAGCCAAGATCTTTCAGGGGGCCATTCACCCCTCCACTTT. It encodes CASSQDLSGGHSPLHF.

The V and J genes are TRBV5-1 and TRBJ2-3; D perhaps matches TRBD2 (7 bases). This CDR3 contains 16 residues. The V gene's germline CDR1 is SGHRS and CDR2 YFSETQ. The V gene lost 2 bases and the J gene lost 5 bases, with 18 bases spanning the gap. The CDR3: CASSLQGGRTGDTQYF. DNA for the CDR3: TGCGCCAGCAGCTTACAGGGAGGGAGGACCGGAGATACGCAGTATTTT.

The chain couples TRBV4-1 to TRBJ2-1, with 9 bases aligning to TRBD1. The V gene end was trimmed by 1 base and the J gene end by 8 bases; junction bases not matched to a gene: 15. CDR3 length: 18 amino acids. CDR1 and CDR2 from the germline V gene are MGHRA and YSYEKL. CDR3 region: CASSQGDAGTGRFDEQFF. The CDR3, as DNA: TGCGCCAGCAGCCAAGGGGATGCCGGGACAGGGAGGTTTGATGAGCAGTTCTTC.

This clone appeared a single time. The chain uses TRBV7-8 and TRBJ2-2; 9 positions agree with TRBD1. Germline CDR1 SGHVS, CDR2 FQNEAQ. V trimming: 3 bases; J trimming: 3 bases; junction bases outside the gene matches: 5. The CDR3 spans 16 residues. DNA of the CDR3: TGTGCCAGCAGCTTTGGACAGGGGTGGGACACCGGGGAGCTGTTTTTT. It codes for CASSFGQGWDTGELFF.

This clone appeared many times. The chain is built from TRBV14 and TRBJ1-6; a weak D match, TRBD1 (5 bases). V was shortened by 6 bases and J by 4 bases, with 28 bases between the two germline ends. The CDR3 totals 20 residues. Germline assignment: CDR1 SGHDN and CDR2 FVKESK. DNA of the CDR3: TGTGCCAGCAGACACGGAACAGGAGAGGTCCGCCCGACTTATAATTCACCCCTCCACTTT. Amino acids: CASRHGTGEVRPTYNSPLHF.

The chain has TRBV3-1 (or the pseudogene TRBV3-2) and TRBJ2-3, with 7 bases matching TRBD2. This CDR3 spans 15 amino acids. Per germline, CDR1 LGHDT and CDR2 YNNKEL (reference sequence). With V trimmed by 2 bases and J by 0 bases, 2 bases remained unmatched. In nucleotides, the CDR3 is TGTGCCAGCAGCCAATACGGGGGGAGCACAGATACGCAGTATTTT. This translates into CASSQYGGSTDTQYF.

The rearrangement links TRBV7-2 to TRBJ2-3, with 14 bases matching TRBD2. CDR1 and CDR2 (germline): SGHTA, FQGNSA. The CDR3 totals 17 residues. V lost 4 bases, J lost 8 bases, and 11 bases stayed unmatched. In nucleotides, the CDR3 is TGTGCCAGCAGCTACAGGACTAGCGGGGGGATCGGGGGTACGCAGTATTTT. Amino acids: CASSYRTSGGIGGTQYF.

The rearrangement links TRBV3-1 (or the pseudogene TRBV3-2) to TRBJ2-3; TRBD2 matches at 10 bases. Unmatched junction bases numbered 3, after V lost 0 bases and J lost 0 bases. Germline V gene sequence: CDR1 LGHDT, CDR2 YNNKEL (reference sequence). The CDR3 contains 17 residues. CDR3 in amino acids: CASSQEGSGGSTDTQYF. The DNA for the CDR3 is TGTGCCAGCAGCCAAGAGGGTAGCGGGGGGAGCACAGATACGCAGTATTTT.

CDR3: CASSSHRVGETQYF. DNA of the CDR3: TGTGCCAGCAGTTCGCACAGGGTTGGAGAGACCCAGTACTTC. The rearrangement links TRBV6-2 or TRBV6-3 to TRBJ2-5; D is perhaps TRBD1 (6 bases). The ends were cut back, 4 bases at V and 4 bases at J, with 13 bases in the middle. The CDR3 sequence is 14 residues long. Germline V gene lookup returns CDR1 MNHEY and CDR2 SVGEGT.

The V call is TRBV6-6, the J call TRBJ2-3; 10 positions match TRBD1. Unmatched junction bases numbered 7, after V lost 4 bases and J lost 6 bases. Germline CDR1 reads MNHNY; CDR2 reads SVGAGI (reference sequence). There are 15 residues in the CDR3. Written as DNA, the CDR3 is TGTGCCAGCAGTTCTCAGACAGGGGGCGGTGATACGCAGTATTTT. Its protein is CASSSQTGGGDTQYF.

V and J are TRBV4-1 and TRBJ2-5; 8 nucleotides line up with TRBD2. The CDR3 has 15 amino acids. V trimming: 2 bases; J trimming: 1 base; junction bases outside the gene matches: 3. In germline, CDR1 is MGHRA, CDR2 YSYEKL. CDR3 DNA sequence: TGCGCCAGCAGCCAAATCGGGGGGGCCCAAGAGACCCAGTACTTC. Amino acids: CASSQIGGAQETQYF.

CDR3 DNA sequence: TGTGCCAGTTCGGGACAGGGTTATGGCTACACCTTC. This gives the protein CASSGQGYGYTF. This chain links TRBV3-1 (or the pseudogene TRBV3-2) with TRBJ1-2; TRBD1 agrees at 9 bases. V trimming: 9 bases; J trimming: 5 bases; junction bases outside the gene matches: 4. The germline gives CDR1 LGHDT, CDR2 YNNKEL (reference sequence). This CDR3 comprises 12 residues.

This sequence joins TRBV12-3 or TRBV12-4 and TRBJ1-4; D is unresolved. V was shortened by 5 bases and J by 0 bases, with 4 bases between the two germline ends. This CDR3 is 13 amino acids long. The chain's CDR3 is CASSQTTNEKLFF. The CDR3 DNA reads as TGTGCCAGCAGTCAAACAACTAATGAAAAACTGTTTTTT.

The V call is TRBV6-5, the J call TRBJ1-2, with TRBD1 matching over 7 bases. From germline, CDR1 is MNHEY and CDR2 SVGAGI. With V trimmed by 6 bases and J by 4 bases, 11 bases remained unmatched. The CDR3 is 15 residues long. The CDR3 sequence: CASRKEGAPGYGYTF. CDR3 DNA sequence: TGTGCCAGCAGGAAGGAGGGGGCCCCCGGCTATGGCTACACCTTC.

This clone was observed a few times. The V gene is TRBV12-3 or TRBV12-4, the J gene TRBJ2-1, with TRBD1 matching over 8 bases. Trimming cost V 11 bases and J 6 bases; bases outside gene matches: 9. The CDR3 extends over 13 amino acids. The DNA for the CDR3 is TGTGCCGCAGGGGCGGGACAGGTCAATGAGCAGTTCTTC. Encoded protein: CAAGAGQVNEQFF.